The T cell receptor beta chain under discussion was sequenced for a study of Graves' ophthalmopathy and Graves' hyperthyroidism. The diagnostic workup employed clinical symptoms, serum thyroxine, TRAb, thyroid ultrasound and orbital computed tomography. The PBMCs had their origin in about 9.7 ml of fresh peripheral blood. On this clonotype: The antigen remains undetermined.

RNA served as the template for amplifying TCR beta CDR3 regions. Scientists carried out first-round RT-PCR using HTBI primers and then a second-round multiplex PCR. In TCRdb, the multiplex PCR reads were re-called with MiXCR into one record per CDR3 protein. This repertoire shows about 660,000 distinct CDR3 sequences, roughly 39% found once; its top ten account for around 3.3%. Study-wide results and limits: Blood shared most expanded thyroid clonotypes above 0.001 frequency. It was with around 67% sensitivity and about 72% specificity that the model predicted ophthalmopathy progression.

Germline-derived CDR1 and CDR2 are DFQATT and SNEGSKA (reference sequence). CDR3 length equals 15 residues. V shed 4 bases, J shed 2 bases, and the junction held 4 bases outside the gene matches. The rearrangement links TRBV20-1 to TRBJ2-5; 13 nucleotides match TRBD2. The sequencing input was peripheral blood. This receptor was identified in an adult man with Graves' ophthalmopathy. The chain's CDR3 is CSATRTSGGQETQYF. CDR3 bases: TGCAGTGCTACCCGGACTAGCGGGGGACAAGAGACCCAGTACTTC.